One sample yielded the 28 T cell receptor beta chains listed below, sequenced in a study of CXCR3-negative and CXCR3-positive naive CD8 T cells. No antigens are known for them. General study findings and limits: Against CXCR3-negative naive cells, CXCR3-positive naive cells showed more hydrophobic TRB CDR3s.

UMI-labeled 5' RACE yielded the TRB cDNA libraries. TCRdb processed the 5' RACE reads again and assigns one entry to each CDR3 protein, with no DNA. The clone table shows approximately 100,000 distinct CDR3 sequences, with the ten largest holding roughly 0.99%. The specimen sequenced was naive CXCR3+ CD8+ T cells from blood. Subset in this sample: CD45RO-CCR7+CD27+CD95- naive CD8+ T cells expressing CXCR3 (TNR3+). These receptor sequences come from a human donor in good health. Some clones in this sample may be carry-over from other donors' samples.

J is TRBJ2-7 and V is TRBV10-3; the D call of TRBD1 rests on TCRdb alone, since no DNA is present to check it. Germline CDR1 is ENHRY and CDR2 is SYGVKD. The CDR3 totals 15 residues. CDR3 sequence: CAISGGDRVDYEQYF.

The chain combines TRBV29-1 with TRBJ1-1; no DNA is available, so the TRBD1 call from TCRdb remains unchecked. The CDR3 is made up of 14 amino acids. The V gene's germline CDR1 is SQVTM and CDR2 ANQGSEA. This CDR3 is CSVDPGTPNTEAFF.

V and J are TRBV29-1 and TRBJ2-1; lacking DNA, the TRBD1 call made by TCRdb goes unchecked. CDR3 length equals 14 residues. Per the germline V gene, CDR1 is SQVTM and CDR2 is ANQGSEA. The chain's CDR3 is CSVELVRGGNEQFF.

The chain combines TRBV18 with TRBJ2-1; the TRBD2 assignment by TCRdb is unverifiable without DNA. The germline CDR1 and CDR2 sequences are KGHSH and LQKENI. The CDR3 totals 13 residues. CDR3 loop: CASSSTRENEQFF.

The CDR3 loop reads CASSQLIAGSTDTQYF. The chain employs TRBV3-1 and TRBJ2-3; TCRdb indicates TRBD2, and absent DNA this call remains unverified. The CDR3 is 16 amino acids. Germline loops: CDR1 LGHDT, CDR2 YNNKEL (reference sequence).

The gene calls are TRBV7-7 and TRBJ1-1. The CDR3 spans 12 residues. In germline, CDR1 is SSHAT, CDR2 FNYEAQ (reference sequence). The CDR3 protein is CASSLVGIEAFF.

The CDR3 protein is CASSYSIGGGELFF. The chain couples TRBV6-5 to TRBJ2-2; TCRdb's D call of TRBD1 is untestable without DNA. In germline, CDR1 is MNHEY, CDR2 SVGAGI. The CDR3 spans 14 residues.

The rearrangement uses TRBV11-2 and TRBJ1-3. Germline V gene data show CDR1 as SGHAT and CDR2 as FQNNGV. This CDR3 is built from 14 residues. This CDR3 is CASSPGTVGNTIYF.

The chain combines TRBV28 with TRBJ2-1; the D call from TCRdb, TRBD1, cannot be confirmed without DNA. This CDR3 spans 13 amino acids. Germline V lookup: CDR1 MDHEN, CDR2 SYDVKM. CDR3 loop: CASSFGWGNEQFF. Full variable domain (outside the CDR3, taken from reference TRBV28 and TRBJ2-1): DVKVTQSSRYLVKRTGEKVFLECVQDMDHENMFWYRQDPGLGLRLIYFSYDVKMKEKGDIPEGYSVSREKKERFSLILESASTNQTSMYLCASSFGWGNEQFFGPGTRLTVL.

The chain recombines TRBV7-6 with TRBJ2-5; TCRdb lists TRBD2, though no DNA is available to test this call. This CDR3 has 14 residues. Germline assignment: CDR1 SGHVS and CDR2 FNYEAQ. The CDR3: CASSLGGPQETQYF. The complete variable domain, with remaining parts taken from reference TRBV7-6 and TRBJ2-5, reads GAGVSQSPRYKVTKRGQDVALRCDPISGHVSLYWYRQALGQGPEFLTYFNYEAQQDKSGLPNDRFSAERPEGSISTLTIQRTEQRDSAMYRCASSLGGPQETQYFGPGTRLLVL.

This chain connects TRBV5-4 to TRBJ2-7; TCRdb picks TRBD1, but there is no DNA to check that call. This CDR3 spans 14 amino acids. Germline CDR1 and CDR2: SGHNT and YYREEE (reference sequence). The CDR3 sequence: CASSPGQGFYEQYF.

This chain links TRBV12-3 or TRBV12-4 with TRBJ1-1; with no DNA, the TCRdb D assignment of TRBD1 cannot be verified. The CDR3 is 13 residues long. The chain's CDR3 is CASSLQGVTEAFF.

The rearrangement links TRBV7-7 to TRBJ2-5; the TCRdb call, TRBD1, lacks DNA for checking. This CDR3 has 13 amino acids. The germline V gene has CDR1 SSHAT and CDR2 FNYEAQ (reference sequence). CDR3 sequence: CASSARGEETQYF.

CDR3 residues: CASSSLAGGCNEQFF. J is TRBJ2-1 and V is TRBV7-3; TCRdb outputs TRBD2, but without DNA this stays unchecked. The CDR3 has 15 residues. The germline V gene encodes CDR1 SGHTA and CDR2 FQGTGA.

V and J are TRBV4-2 and TRBJ1-1; checking the TCRdb D call of TRBD1 is not possible without DNA. The CDR3 covers 14 residues. The germline gives CDR1 LGHNA, CDR2 YNFKEQ. The CDR3 sequence: CASSQTGEDTEAFF.

V and J are TRBV20-1 and TRBJ2-7; the D gene TCRdb calls, TRBD1, cannot be checked with no DNA. Per germline, CDR1 DFQATT and CDR2 SNEGSKA (reference sequence). The CDR3 contains 14 residues. The chain's CDR3 is CSAMGQTSSYEQYF.

This sequence joins TRBV11-2 and TRBJ2-1; TCRdb lists TRBD1, though no DNA is available to test this call. The CDR3 covers 18 residues. The germline gives CDR1 SGHAT, CDR2 FQNNGV. The CDR3 region is CASSLVGTGRSSYNEQFF.

This CDR3 reads CSVARESTDTQYF. The chain recombines TRBV29-1 with TRBJ2-3; TCRdb reports TRBD1, a call that lacks DNA to check it against. Germline assignment: CDR1 SQVTM and CDR2 ANQGSEA. CDR3 length: 13 amino acids.

This sequence joins TRBV4-3 and TRBJ2-5; TCRdb gives TRBD1 as the D gene, but with no DNA this cannot be confirmed. The CDR3 covers 15 residues. CDR1 and CDR2 from the germline V gene are LGHNA and YSLEER. CDR3 in amino acids: CASSQTQGAIETQYF.

The chain employs TRBV4-3 and TRBJ2-1; TCRdb gives TRBD1 as the D gene, but with no DNA this cannot be confirmed. The V gene's germline CDR1 is LGHNA and CDR2 YSLEER. The CDR3 loop spans 14 amino acids. The CDR3 here is CASSPGQGYYEQFF.

V usage is TRBV5-5 and J usage is TRBJ2-1; the TCRdb call, TRBD1, lacks DNA for checking. The length of the CDR3 is 16 residues. From germline, CDR1 is SGHKS and CDR2 YYEKEE (reference sequence). The CDR3 protein is CASSPYGQDIYNEQFF. Drawing the rest from reference TRBV5-5 and TRBJ2-1, the complete variable domain is DAGVTQSPTHLIKTRGQQVTLRCSPISGHKSVSWYQQVLGQGPQFIFQYYEKEERGRGNFPDRFSARQFPNYSSELNVNALLLGDSALYLCASSPYGQDIYNEQFFGPGTRLTVL.

The chain is built from TRBV11-3 and TRBJ2-1; the D call of TRBD2 rests on TCRdb alone, since no DNA is present to check it. Germline CDR1 is SGHNT and CDR2 is YENEEA. CDR3 size: 15 residues. This chain's CDR3 is CASSLCGPLRNEQFF.

The chain couples TRBV14 to TRBJ1-1; the TCRdb D gene call, TRBD1, has no DNA to confirm it. The CDR3 runs 16 residues. Germline-derived CDR1 and CDR2 are SGHDN and FVKESK. This CDR3 reads CASSHLLQGPNTEAFF.

This rearrangement joins TRBV27 to TRBJ2-7. The CDR3 is 12 residues long. Germline lookup yields CDR1 MNHEY and CDR2 SMNVEV (reference sequence). CDR3 loop: CASADSSYEQYF.

The V call is TRBV29-1, the J call TRBJ2-2; TCRdb gives TRBD1 as the D gene, but with no DNA this cannot be confirmed. CDR1 and CDR2 (germline): SQVTM, ANQGSEA. This CDR3 spans 14 amino acids. The CDR3 spells CSVNRDRGSGELFF.

This chain joins TRBV6-2 or TRBV6-3 and TRBJ2-3; TCRdb's assignment of TRBD1 cannot be checked, as there is no DNA. CDR1 MNHEY and CDR2 SVGEGT come from the germline V gene. This CDR3 has 15 amino acids. The CDR3 here is CASSQTGLGTDTQYF.

This rearrangement joins TRBV12-3 or TRBV12-4 to TRBJ2-7; TCRdb names TRBD1, which stays unverified in the absence of DNA. There are 16 residues in the CDR3. CDR3 residues: CASSLNQGTDLYEQYF.

The chain couples TRBV29-1 to TRBJ2-1; without DNA, the TCRdb call of TRBD2 cannot be checked. Germline loops: CDR1 SQVTM, CDR2 ANQGSEA. This CDR3 is built from 13 residues. This chain's CDR3 is CSVERENYNEQFF.